Below, 28 T cell receptor beta chains from the same sample are listed, as sequenced in a study of cytomegalovirus exposure and HLA in healthy donors. The PCR had 60 Vbeta and 13 Jbeta primers. Only in-frame clones appear in the TCRdb table, and some are missing; sequencing was by immunoSEQ multiplex PCR. Of more than 110,000 clones in the sample, just under 85% are singletons; the top ten hold 4% to 5%. Sequenced: PBMCs. These receptor sequences come from a middle-aged man in good health and CMV-seropositive.

Points on this clone: Germline is not matched at one junction end, which may reflect a read error. The chain combines TRBV7-9 with TRBJ1-1; TRBD1 is a possible D gene (6 bases). This CDR3 comprises 16 residues. Germline lookup yields CDR1 SEHNR and CDR2 FQNEAQ (reference sequence). The CDR3 spells CSSSSPLRDMNTEAFF. The CDR3 nucleotides are TGTTCCAGCAGCTCCCCGTTGAGGGACATGAACACTGAAGCTTTCTTT.

The sample holds one count of this clone. This chain uses TRBV2 with TRBJ2-3, with D possibly being TRBD2 (5 bases). Trimming took 11 bases from V and 3 from J, leaving 12 bases between them. Germline V gene lookup returns CDR1 SNHLY and CDR2 FYNNEI. This CDR3 contains 12 residues. The CDR3 here is CAGLRETDTQYF. CDR3 bases: TGTGCCGGGTTGAGGGAAACAGATACGCAGTATTTT.

V usage is TRBV6-1 and J usage is TRBJ1-1; D not certain. V lost 10 bases and J 6 bases, leaving 21 bases between the germline ends. Germline loops: CDR1 MNHNS, CDR2 SASEGT. This CDR3 region has 14 residues. The CDR3 sequence: CANSLSPHAAEAFF. CDR3 sequence (DNA): TGTGCCAACTCCTTGAGCCCCCACGCCGCTGAAGCTTTCTTT.

This clone was seen more than once but under ten times. The chain uses TRBV4-2 and TRBJ2-2, with TRBD2 matching over 7 bases. The V and J ends lost 0 bases and 0 bases, in that order; junction bases with no gene match: 7. The CDR3 sequence is 18 residues long. The germline V gene encodes CDR1 LGHNA and CDR2 YNFKEQ. The CDR3: CASSQERNSGPNTGELFF. The CDR3 coding sequence is TGTGCCAGCAGCCAAGAAAGGAATAGCGGGCCGAACACCGGGGAGCTGTTTTTT.

V and J are TRBV5-1 and TRBJ2-1; D gene ambiguous. Germline V gives CDR1 SGHRS, CDR2 YFSETQ. V was shortened by 3 bases and J by 0 bases, with 4 bases between the two germline ends. This CDR3 comprises 13 residues. As DNA, the CDR3 is TGCGCCAGCAGCTCCTACTCCTACAATGAGCAGTTCTTC. Its protein is CASSSYSYNEQFF. Looking up the rest from reference TRBV5-1 and TRBJ2-1 gives the full variable domain: KAGVTQTPRYLIKTRGQQVTLSCSPISGHRSVSWYQQTPGQGLQFLFEYFSETQRNKGNFPGRFSGRQFSNSRSEMNVSTLELGDSALYLCASSSYSYNEQFFGPGTRLTVL.

V gene TRBV7-9 combines with J gene TRBJ2-5, with D maybe TRBD2 (5 bases). From germline, CDR1 is SEHNR and CDR2 FQNEAQ (reference sequence). Trimming left V 5 bases short and J 4 bases short, with 11 bases between. The CDR3 totals 13 residues. The CDR3 region is CASSKSGGETQYF. CDR3 DNA: TGTGCCAGCAGCAAAAGCGGTGGAGAGACCCAGTACTTC.

The gene calls are TRBV9 and TRBJ1-4; D is possibly TRBD1 (6 bases). Trimming left V 6 bases short and J 11 bases short, with 20 bases between. The V gene's germline CDR1 is SGDLS and CDR2 YYNGEE. This CDR3 is built from 14 residues. CDR3 in amino acids: CASTPREERGKLFF. The CDR3 bases are TGTGCCAGCACCCCCCGGGAAGAAAGGGGGAAACTGTTTTTT.

This CDR3 reads CAAGPTGARTQYF. The CDR3 DNA sequence: TGTGCAGCAGGCCCTACAGGGGCCCGGACCCAGTACTTC. The chain carries TRBV6-5 and TRBJ2-5; 7 bases line up with TRBD1. The CDR3 has 13 residues. The germline gives CDR1 MNHEY, CDR2 SVGAGI.

J is TRBJ2-1 and V is TRBV7-9; tentatively, D is TRBD1 (6 bases). The CDR3 runs to 15 residues. With 8 bases removed from V and 0 bases from J, the gap between germline ends came to 14 bases. The germline V gene encodes CDR1 SEHNR and CDR2 FQNEAQ (reference sequence). Here the CDR3 reads CASRSGANSYNEQFF. The CDR3 DNA follows: TGTGCCAGCCGATCAGGGGCCAACTCCTACAATGAGCAGTTCTTC.

The rearrangement joins TRBV29-1 to TRBJ2-1; perhaps TRBD2 as D (5 bases). There are 14 residues in the CDR3. V lost 6 bases and J lost 6, with 18 bases in between. The germline gives CDR1 SQVTM, CDR2 ANQGSEA. CDR3 DNA: TGCAGCGTCGAGTCCGTGAGGGTCCGCAATGAGCAGTTCTTC. As protein: CSVESVRVRNEQFF.

The chain couples TRBV5-1 to TRBJ2-7, with 10 nucleotides matching TRBD1. J was trimmed by 7 bases and V by 0 bases; bases with no gene match: 7. Per the germline V gene, CDR1 is SGHRS and CDR2 is YFSETQ. The CDR3 runs to 15 residues. The CDR3 reads CASSLAGTGVREQYF. In DNA form, the CDR3 reads TGCGCCAGCAGCTTGGCCGGGACAGGGGTCCGAGAGCAGTACTTC.

This clone was found once. This chain links TRBV27 with TRBJ2-7; TRBD1 matches 7 bases. This CDR3 has 16 residues. V was clipped by 4 bases and J by 0 bases; unmatched bases: 9. CDR1 and CDR2 from the germline V gene are MNHEY and SMNVEV (reference sequence). CDR3 in DNA: TGTGCCAGCAGTTCCGACAGGGCAGGGAACTCCTACGAGCAGTACTTC. Residues: CASSSDRAGNSYEQYF.

V is TRBV10-3 and J is TRBJ1-1; D is possibly TRBD1 (5 bases). The V and J ends lost 7 bases and 4 bases respectively, with 10 bases between them. CDR3 length equals 12 residues. CDR1 is ENHRY and CDR2 is SYGVKD in the germline V gene. The chain's CDR3 is CAIMGRGTEAFF. CDR3 in DNA: TGTGCCATCATGGGAAGGGGCACTGAAGCTTTCTTT.

The chain links TRBV7-2 to TRBJ2-1; 7 bases are a match to TRBD1. CDR3 length: 14 residues. J was trimmed by 6 bases and V by 1 base; bases with no gene match: 3. Germline V gives CDR1 SGHTA, CDR2 FQGNSA. The CDR3 DNA reads TGTGCCAGCAGCTTAGTCGGGACAGTCAATGAGCAGTTCTTC. Amino acids: CASSLVGTVNEQFF.

This clone has only a few counts. This chain links TRBV6-1 with TRBJ2-5; 8 bases agree with TRBD2. The germline V gene has CDR1 MNHNS and CDR2 SASEGT. The V and J ends lost 6 bases and 0 bases, in that order; junction bases with no gene match: 3. CDR3 length equals 14 residues. The CDR3 coding sequence is TGTGCCAGCAGGACGGGGGGGTACCAAGAGACCCAGTACTTC. This encodes CASRTGGYQETQYF.

The chain carries TRBV4-2 and TRBJ2-5, with a possible D match to TRBD2 (6 bases). Germline V CDR1 and CDR2: LGHNA, YNFKEQ. With 0 bases removed from V and 14 bases from J, the gap between germline ends came to 16 bases. The length of the CDR3 is 13 residues. The CDR3 nucleotides read TGTGCCAGCAGCCAAGATTCGGTGACTAGTTCATACTTC. Its translation: CASSQDSVTSSYF.

The gene calls are TRBV21-1 and TRBJ1-2. TRBV21-1 has pseudogene status. This CDR3 comprises 12 residues. The CDR3 bases are TGTGCCAGCAGCCCCCCGGGCTATGGCTACACCTTC. Amino acids: CASSPPGYGYTF.

This clone occurred once. The chain combines TRBV30 with TRBJ2-3, with 7 bases aligning to TRBD2. This CDR3 contains 15 residues. The trim removed 4 bases at V and 0 bases at J, leaving 7 bases unmatched. Germline V CDR1 and CDR2: GTSNPN, SVGIG (reference sequence). The CDR3 loop is CAWTGGTSSTDTQYF. DNA for the CDR3: TGTGCCTGGACGGGGGGAACATCTAGCACAGATACGCAGTATTTT.

For the CDR3, the DNA is TGTGCCAGCAGCTTGGTATGGGCAGGACAAGAGACCCAGTACTTC. It yields the protein CASSLVWAGQETQYF. This sequence joins TRBV5-6 and TRBJ2-5; no firm D call. Between the trimmed V and J ends, which lost 0 bases and 2 bases, there was a span of 11 bases. Germline CDR1 SGHDT, CDR2 YYEEEE. The CDR3 has 15 residues.

The chain couples TRBV9 to TRBJ2-1; TRBD2 matches 9 bases. Trimming removed 3 bases from V and 5 bases from J; junction bases left unmatched: 6. Germline assignment: CDR1 SGDLS and CDR2 YYNGEE. The CDR3 has 15 amino acids. Here the CDR3 reads CASSEDSGGHNEQFF. The CDR3, as DNA: TGTGCCAGCAGCGAGGATAGCGGGGGCCACAATGAGCAGTTCTTC.

The chain has TRBV30 and TRBJ2-5; a weak D match, TRBD2 (5 bases). The germline V and J ends were trimmed by 1 base and 5 bases, with 11 bases remaining between them. The CDR3 extends over 13 amino acids. Per germline, CDR1 GTSNPN and CDR2 SVGIG (reference sequence). The CDR3 DNA sequence: TGTGCCTGGAGTGGAGGGAGTCGGGAGACCCAGTACTTC. Amino acid sequence: CAWSGGSRETQYF. Combining the CDR3 with reference TRBV30 and TRBJ2-5 gives the whole variable domain SQTIHQWPATLVQPVGSPLSLECTVEGTSNPNLYWYRQAAGRGLQLLFYSVGIGQISSEVPQNLSASRPQDRQFILSSKKLLLSDSGFYLCAWSGGSRETQYFGPGTRLLVL.

The gene calls are TRBV5-4 and TRBJ2-3; 8 bases are a match to TRBD2. The junction had 7 bases not matched to a gene; V was cut back by 2 bases and J by 2 bases. From germline, CDR1 is SGHNT and CDR2 YYREEE (reference sequence). There are 16 residues in the CDR3. The CDR3 DNA sequence: TGTGCCAGCAGCTTACTCGCGGGGGGCCTCACAGATACGCAGTATTTT. Translating it yields CASSLLAGGLTDTQYF.

The chain joins TRBV30 to TRBJ2-5; D gene ambiguous. The CDR3 contains 14 residues. Trimming removed 0 bases at V and 4 bases at J, with 12 bases between. Germline V gene data show CDR1 as GTSNPN and CDR2 as SVGIG (reference sequence). In DNA, the CDR3 is TGTGCCTGGAGTGTACGAGGATTGAGAGAGACCCAGTACTTC. This translates into CAWSVRGLRETQYF.

The chain links TRBV19 to TRBJ1-2; 8 bases map to TRBD1. The CDR3 spans 15 residues. After removal of 7 bases from V and 8 bases from J, the junction contained 15 bases not matched to a gene. CDR1 and CDR2 (germline): LNHDA, SQIVND (reference sequence). CDR3 sequence (DNA): TGTGCCAGTAATCGAGGGACAGGTCCCTCAGGCGGCTACACCTTC. It encodes CASNRGTGPSGGYTF.

V and J are TRBV6-4 and TRBJ2-1; TRBD2 aligns across 8 bases. Germline V gene data show CDR1 as MRHNA and CDR2 as SNTAGT. Losses at the gene ends were 4 bases for V and 6 bases for J; bases not matched to a gene: 8. CDR3 length equals 15 residues. The CDR3 is CASSVSAGVANEQFF. CDR3 DNA: TGTGCCAGCAGTGTCTCAGCGGGAGTGGCCAATGAGCAGTTCTTC.

This clone was seen more than once but under ten times. The CDR3 sequence is CASSIRQLATQYF. The CDR3 DNA is TGTGCCAGTAGTATAAGGCAGCTAGCGACCCAGTACTTC. The V call is TRBV19, the J call TRBJ2-5, with D perhaps matching TRBD2 (5 bases). Germline V lookup: CDR1 LNHDA, CDR2 SQIVND (reference sequence). The CDR3 totals 13 residues. V was pared by 2 bases and J by 7 bases, with 11 bases between.

The chain employs TRBV11-2 and TRBJ2-7; no reliable D call. The CDR3 sequence is 13 residues long. V lost 0 bases, J lost 6 bases, and 9 bases lay in between. Germline CDR1 and CDR2: SGHAT and FQNNGV. CDR3 in DNA: TGTGCCAGCAGCTTAGAGTTTCGGTTCGAGCAGTACTTC. Translated, it gives CASSLEFRFEQYF.

This chain connects TRBV13 to TRBJ1-3, with D possibly matching TRBD1 (6 bases). Germline-derived CDR1 and CDR2 are PRHDT and FYEKMQ (reference sequence). Trimming took 5 bases from V and 0 from J, leaving 26 bases between them. There are 20 residues in the CDR3. DNA of the CDR3: TGTGCCAGCAGCCCCATCGGGACACGGCCAGGGGAGAGCTCTGGAAACACCATATATTTT. Its protein is CASSPIGTRPGESSGNTIYF.